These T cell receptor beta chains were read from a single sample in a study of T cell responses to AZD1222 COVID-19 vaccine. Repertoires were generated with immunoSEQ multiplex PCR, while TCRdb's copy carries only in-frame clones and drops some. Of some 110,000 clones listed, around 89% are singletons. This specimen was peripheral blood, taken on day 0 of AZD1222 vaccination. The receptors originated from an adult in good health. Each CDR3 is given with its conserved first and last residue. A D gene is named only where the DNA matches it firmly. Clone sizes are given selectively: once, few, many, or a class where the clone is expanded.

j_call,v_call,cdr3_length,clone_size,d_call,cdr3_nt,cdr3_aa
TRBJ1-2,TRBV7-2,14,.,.,TGTGCCAGCAGCTTGGGTCGGCAGTATTATGGCTACACCTTC,CASSLGRQYYGYTF
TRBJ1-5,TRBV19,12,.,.,TGTGCCAGTAGTATCGGATCGCAGCCCCAGCATTTT,CASSIGSQPQHF
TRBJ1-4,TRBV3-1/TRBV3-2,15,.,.,TGTGCCAGCAGCCCCACGACAGGACTAGGTGAAAAACTGTTTTTT,CASSPTTGLGEKLFF
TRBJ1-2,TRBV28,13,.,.,TGTGCCAGCAGGAGCTTTGGGGTTTATGGCTACACCTTC,CASRSFGVYGYTF
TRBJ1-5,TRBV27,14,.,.,TGTGCCAGCAGTTTGTCAGGGTTTAGTAAGCCCCAGCATTTT,CASSLSGFSKPQHF
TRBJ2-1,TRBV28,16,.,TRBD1,TGTGCCAGCAGTGGGGGACAGCTCGGCTCCTACAATGAGCAGTTCTTC,CASSGGQLGSYNEQFF
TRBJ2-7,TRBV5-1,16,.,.,TGCGCCAGCAGCTCATCAAACCACCAGGGAACGGAAGAGCAGTACTTC,CASSSSNHQGTEEQYF
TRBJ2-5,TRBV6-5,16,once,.,TGTGCCAGCAGTTACCGCGGATCACGAGTCCAAGAGACCCAGTACTTC,CASSYRGSRVQETQYF
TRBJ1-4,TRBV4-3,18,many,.,TGCGCCAGCAGCCAAGAGGTAACTTTCCCTGAACGAGGTGAAAAACTGTTTTTT,CASSQEVTFPERGEKLFF
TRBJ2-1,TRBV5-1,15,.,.,TGCGCCAGCAGCTTGGCGGGACAAAGTTACAATGAGCAGTTCTTC,CASSLAGQSYNEQFF
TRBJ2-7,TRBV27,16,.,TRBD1,TGTGCCAGCAGTTTACGGGGCGGGACAGGAATTTACGAGCAGTACTTC,CASSLRGGTGIYEQYF
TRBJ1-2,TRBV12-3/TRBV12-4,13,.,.,TGTGCCAGCAGCACCTCATCAGGGGATGGCTACACCTTC,CASSTSSGDGYTF
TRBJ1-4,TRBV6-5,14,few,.,TGTGCCAGCAGCCCGGACATTGAAGGAGGAAAACTGTTTTTT,CASSPDIEGGKLFF
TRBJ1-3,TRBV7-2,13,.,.,TGTGCCAGCAGCCCTCAGGAGCCGAACACCATATATTTT,CASSPQEPNTIYF
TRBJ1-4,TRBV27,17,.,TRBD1,TGTGCCAGCAGTTCGCAGGGGGCGCTGAGGTCTAATGAAAAACTGTTTTTT,CASSSQGALRSNEKLFF
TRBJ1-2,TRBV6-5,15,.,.,TGTGCCAGCAACAGAGGGGAGGTGACAGCCGGTGGCTACACCTTC,CASNRGEVTAGGYTF